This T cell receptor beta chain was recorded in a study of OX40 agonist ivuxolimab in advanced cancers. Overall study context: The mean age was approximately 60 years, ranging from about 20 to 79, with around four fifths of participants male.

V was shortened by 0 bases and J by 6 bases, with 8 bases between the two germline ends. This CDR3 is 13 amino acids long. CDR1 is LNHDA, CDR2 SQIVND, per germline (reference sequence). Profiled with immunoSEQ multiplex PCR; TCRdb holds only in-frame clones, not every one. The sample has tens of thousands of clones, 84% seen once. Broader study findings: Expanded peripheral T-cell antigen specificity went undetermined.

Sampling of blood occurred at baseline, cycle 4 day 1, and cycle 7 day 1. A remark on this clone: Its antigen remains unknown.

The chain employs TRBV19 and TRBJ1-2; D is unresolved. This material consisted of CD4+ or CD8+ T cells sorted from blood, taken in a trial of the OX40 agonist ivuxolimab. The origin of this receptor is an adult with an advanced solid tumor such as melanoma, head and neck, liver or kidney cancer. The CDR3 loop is CASSIDLRDGYTF. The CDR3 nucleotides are TGTGCCAGTAGTATAGATCTGAGGGATGGCTACACCTTC.